A single T cell receptor beta chain is shown here with its context. No antigen is known for it. These data come from a study of beta chain features in type 1 diabetes. For the study at large: No age, gender or cell yield differences were seen between patients and healthy donors. Points from the study as a whole: For TCRB rearrangement, an influence of HLA type remained unresolved here.

Trimming pared 6 bases from V and 7 bases from J, leaving 16 bases between. Germline V gives CDR1 MDHEN, CDR2 SYDVKM. The CDR3 sequence is 15 residues long. The study reverse transcribed the entire isolated RNA, so it sequenced expressed TCRB transcripts. Around 4 million reads per sample were averaged for naive, central memory and regulatory samples. This table comes from immunoSEQ multiplex PCR, and its TCRdb copy is limited to in-frame clones, with some not included. The repertoire consists of just over 600,000 clones, with about a sixth occurring once and the leading ten covering 0.07% to 0.095%.

The source of this sequence is a man aged 18-30 years in good health. The V call is TRBV28, the J call TRBJ1-6, with D tentatively TRBD1 (6 bases). The sample comprised naive CD4+ T cells from blood. The CDR3 DNA follows: TGTGCCAGCAGGACGGCAGGGGTAAGGAATTCACCCCTCCACTTT. This translates into CASRTAGVRNSPLHF. The variable domain in full, with the rest retrieved from reference TRBV28 and TRBJ1-6, is DVKVTQSSRYLVKRTGEKVFLECVQDMDHENMFWYRQDPGLGLRLIYFSYDVKMKEKGDIPEGYSVSREKKERFSLILESASTNQTSMYLCASRTAGVRNSPLHFGNGTRLTVT.